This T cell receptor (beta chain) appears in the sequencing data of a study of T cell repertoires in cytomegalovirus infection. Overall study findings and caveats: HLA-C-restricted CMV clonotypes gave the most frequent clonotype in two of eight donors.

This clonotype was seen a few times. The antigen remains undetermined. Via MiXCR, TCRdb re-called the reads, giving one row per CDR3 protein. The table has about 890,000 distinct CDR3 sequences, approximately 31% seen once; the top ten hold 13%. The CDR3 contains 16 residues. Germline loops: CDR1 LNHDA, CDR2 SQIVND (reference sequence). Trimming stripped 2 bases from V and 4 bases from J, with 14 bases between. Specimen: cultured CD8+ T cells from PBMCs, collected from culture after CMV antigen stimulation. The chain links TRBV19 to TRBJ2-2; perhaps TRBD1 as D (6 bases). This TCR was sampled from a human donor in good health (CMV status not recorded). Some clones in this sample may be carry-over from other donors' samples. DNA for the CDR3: TGTGCCAGTAGTATATCTCGGGACATCTTCACCGGGGAGCTGTTTTTT. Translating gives CASSISRDIFTGELFF.